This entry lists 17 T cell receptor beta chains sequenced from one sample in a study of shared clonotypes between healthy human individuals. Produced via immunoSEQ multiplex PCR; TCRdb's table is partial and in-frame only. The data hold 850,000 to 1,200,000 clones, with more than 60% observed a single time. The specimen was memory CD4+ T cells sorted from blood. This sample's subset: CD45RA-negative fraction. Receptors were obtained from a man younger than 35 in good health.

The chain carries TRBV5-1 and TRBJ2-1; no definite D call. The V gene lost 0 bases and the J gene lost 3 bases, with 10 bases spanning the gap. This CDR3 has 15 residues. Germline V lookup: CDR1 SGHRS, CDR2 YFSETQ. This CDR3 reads CASSLAPSDYNEQFF. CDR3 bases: TGCGCCAGCAGCTTGGCCCCCTCCGACTACAATGAGCAGTTCTTC.

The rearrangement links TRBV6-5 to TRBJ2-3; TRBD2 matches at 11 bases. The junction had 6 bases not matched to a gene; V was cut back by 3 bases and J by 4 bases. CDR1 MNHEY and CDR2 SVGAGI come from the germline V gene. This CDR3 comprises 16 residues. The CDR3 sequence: CASSYWTSGLSDTQYF. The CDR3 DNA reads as TGTGCCAGCAGTTATTGGACTAGCGGGTTGTCAGATACGCAGTATTTT.

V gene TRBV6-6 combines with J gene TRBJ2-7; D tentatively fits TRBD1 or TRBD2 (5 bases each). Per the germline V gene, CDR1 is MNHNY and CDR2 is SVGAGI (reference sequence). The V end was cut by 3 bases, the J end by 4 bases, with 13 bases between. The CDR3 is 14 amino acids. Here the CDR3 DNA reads TGTGCCAGCAGTTATTTGGGGGAATCGTACGAGCAGTACTTC. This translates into CASSYLGESYEQYF.

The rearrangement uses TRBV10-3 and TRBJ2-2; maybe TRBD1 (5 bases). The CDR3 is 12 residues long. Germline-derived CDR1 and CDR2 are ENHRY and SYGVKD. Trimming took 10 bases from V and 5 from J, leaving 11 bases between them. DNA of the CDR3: TGTGCCACGACAACAGGAACCGGGGAGCTGTTTTTT. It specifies CATTTGTGELFF.

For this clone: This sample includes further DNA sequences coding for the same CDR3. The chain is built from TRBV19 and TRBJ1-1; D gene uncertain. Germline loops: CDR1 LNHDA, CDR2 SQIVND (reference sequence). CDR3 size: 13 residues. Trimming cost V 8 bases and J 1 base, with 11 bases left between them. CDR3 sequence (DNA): TGTGCCAGTTCCGATCGGGGGAACACTGAAGCTTTCTTT. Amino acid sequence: CASSDRGNTEAFF.

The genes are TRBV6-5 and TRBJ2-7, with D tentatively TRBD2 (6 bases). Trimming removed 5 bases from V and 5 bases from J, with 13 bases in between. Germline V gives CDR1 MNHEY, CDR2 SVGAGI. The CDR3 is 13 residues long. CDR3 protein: CASSQTSADEQYF. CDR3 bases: TGTGCCAGCAGTCAGACTAGTGCCGACGAGCAGTACTTC.

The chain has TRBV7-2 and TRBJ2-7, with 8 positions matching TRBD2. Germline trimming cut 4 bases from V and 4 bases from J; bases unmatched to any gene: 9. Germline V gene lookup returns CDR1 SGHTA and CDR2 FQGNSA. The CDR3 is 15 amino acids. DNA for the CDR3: TGTGCCAGCAGCTCAGCCGGGACTAGGGGGTACGAGCAGTACTTC. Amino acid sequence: CASSSAGTRGYEQYF.

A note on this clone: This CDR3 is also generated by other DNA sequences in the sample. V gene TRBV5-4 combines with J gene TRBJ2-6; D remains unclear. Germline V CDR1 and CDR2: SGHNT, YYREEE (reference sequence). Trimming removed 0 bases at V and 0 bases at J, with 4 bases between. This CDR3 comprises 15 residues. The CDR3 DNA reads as TGTGCCAGCAGCTTGGACGGCTCTGGGGCCAACGTCCTGACTTTC. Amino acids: CASSLDGSGANVLTF.

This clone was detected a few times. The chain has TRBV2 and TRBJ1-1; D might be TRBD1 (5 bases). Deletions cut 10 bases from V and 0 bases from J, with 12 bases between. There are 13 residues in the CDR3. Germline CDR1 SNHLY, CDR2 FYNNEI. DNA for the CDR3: TGTGCCACCTACAGGCATTTGAACACTGAAGCTTTCTTT. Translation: CATYRHLNTEAFF.

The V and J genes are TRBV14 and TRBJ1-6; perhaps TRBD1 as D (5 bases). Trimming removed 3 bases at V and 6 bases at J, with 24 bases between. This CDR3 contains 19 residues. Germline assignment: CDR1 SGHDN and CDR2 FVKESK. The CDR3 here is CASSQRGAQSQVSNSPLHF. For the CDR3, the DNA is TGTGCCAGCAGCCAGAGGGGAGCACAGTCTCAAGTTTCTAATTCACCCCTCCACTTT.

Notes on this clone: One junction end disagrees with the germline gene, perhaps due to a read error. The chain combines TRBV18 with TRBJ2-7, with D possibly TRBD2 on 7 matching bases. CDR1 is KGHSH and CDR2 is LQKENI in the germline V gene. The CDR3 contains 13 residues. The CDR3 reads CASSRDRGAPPHF. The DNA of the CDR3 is TGTGCCAGCTCACGAGACCGGGGGGCGCCCCCGCACTTC.

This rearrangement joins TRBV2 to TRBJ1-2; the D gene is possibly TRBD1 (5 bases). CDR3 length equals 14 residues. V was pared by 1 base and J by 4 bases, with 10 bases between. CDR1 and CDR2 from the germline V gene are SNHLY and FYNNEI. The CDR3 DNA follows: TGTGCCAGCAGTGAAGACCAGGGCCCCTATGGCTACACCTTC. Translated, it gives CASSEDQGPYGYTF.

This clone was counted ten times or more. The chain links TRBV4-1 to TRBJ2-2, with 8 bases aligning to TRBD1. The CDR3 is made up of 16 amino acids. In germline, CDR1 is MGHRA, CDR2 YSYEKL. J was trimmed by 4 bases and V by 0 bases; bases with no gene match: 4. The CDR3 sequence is CASSQDGRGPTGELFF. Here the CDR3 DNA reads TGCGCCAGCAGCCAAGACGGCAGGGGGCCCACCGGGGAGCTGTTTTTT.

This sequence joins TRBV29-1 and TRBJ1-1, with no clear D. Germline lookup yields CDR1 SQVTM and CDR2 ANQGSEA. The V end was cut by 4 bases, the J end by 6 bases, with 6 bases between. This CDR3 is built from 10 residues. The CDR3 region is CSVGEAEAFF. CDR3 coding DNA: TGCAGCGTTGGAGAGGCTGAAGCTTTCTTT.

The CDR3 spells CASSGSTAGETQYF. CDR3 DNA: TGTGCCAGCAGCGGATCCACGGCCGGAGAGACCCAGTACTTC. The chain links TRBV9 to TRBJ2-5, with no clear D. Trimming removed 3 bases at V and 4 bases at J, with 13 bases between. Germline CDR1 reads SGDLS; CDR2 reads YYNGEE. The CDR3 loop spans 14 amino acids.

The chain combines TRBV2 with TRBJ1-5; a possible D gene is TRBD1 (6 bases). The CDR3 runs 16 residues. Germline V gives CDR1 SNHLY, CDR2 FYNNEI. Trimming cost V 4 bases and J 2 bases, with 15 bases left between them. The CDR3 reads CASSGGGLRGNQPQHF. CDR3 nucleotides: TGTGCCAGCAGTGGCGGGGGGCTGAGAGGCAATCAGCCCCAGCATTTT.

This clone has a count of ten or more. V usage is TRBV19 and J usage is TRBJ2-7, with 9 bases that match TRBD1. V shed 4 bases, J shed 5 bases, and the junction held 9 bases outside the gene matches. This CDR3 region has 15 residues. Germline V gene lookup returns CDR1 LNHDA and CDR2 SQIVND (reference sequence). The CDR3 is CASSNGGTGIHEQYF. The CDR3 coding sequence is TGTGCCAGTAGTAATGGCGGGACAGGGATCCACGAGCAGTACTTC.